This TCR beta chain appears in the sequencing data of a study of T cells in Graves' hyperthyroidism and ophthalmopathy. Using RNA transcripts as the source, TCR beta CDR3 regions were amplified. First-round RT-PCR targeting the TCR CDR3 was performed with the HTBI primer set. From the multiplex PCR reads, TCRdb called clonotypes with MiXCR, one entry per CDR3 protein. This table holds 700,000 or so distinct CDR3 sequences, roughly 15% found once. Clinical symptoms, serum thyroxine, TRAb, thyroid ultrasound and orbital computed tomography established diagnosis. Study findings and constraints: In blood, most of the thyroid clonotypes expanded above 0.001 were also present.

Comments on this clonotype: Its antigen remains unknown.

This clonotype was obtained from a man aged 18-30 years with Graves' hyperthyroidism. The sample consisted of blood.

The CDR3 spells CASGLGTGGGEKLFF. The CDR3 nucleotides read TGTGCTAGTGGTTTGGGGACAGGGGGCGGTGAAAAACTGTTTTTT. The rearrangement uses TRBV12-5 and TRBJ1-4, with 11 bases fitting TRBD1. CDR1 and CDR2 from the germline V gene are LGHNT and FRNRAP. The CDR3 runs 15 residues. V trimming: 1 base; J trimming: 7 bases; junction bases outside the gene matches: 2.